This TCR beta chain was identified during a study of shared clonotypes between healthy human individuals. Whole-study context: Serving as donors were a couple of women and a few men, whose ages spanned 18 to 49.

It was CD45RO-negative cells, positively selected for CCR7, that made up naive CD8 cells, with terminally differentiated effector memory CD45RA+ cells excluded. Germline assignment: CDR1 SGDLS and CDR2 YYNGEE. The CDR3 length is 14 residues. The germline V and J ends were trimmed by 2 bases and 2 bases, with 10 bases remaining between them. Sequencing used immunoSEQ multiplex PCR; TCRdb keeps in-frame clones, though not all of them. The table records under 2,000,000 clones, about 95% of them present only once. The sample consisted of naive CD8+ T cells sorted from blood. The clonotype comes from a man younger than 30 in good health. This chain uses TRBV9 with TRBJ1-1; possible D gene TRBD1, 5 bases. The CDR3 nucleotides are TGTGCCAGCAGCGTGTGGGACGGTAACACTGAAGCTTTCTTT. Translation gives CASSVWDGNTEAFF.